This T cell receptor beta chain was recovered during a study of cytomegalovirus exposure and HLA in healthy donors. Sequenced by immunoSEQ multiplex PCR; TCRdb stores in-frame clones only, minus some. This sample has about 140,000 clones, with 85% to 90% found just once. Germline lookup yields CDR1 SGHRS and CDR2 YFSETQ. V lost 4 bases and J 4 bases, leaving 15 bases between the germline ends. The CDR3 is 16 amino acids. The chain employs TRBV5-1 and TRBJ2-6; D remains ambiguous. The sample consisted of PBMCs. This clonotype was obtained from a man between 18 and 35 years old in good health and CMV-seronegative. CDR3 region: CASSLDGSGGANVLTF. The CDR3 DNA reads TGCGCCAGCAGCCTGGACGGGTCTGGCGGGGCCAACGTCCTGACTTTC.